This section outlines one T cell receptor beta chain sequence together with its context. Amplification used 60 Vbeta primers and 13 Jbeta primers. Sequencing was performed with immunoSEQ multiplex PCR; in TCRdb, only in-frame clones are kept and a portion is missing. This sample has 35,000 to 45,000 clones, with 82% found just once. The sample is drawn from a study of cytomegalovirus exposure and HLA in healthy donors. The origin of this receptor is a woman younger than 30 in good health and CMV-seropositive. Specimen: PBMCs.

CDR3: CASSLWSAGASSYNEQFF. Written as DNA, the CDR3 is TGCGCCAGCAGCTTGTGGTCGGCGGGGGCAAGCTCCTACAATGAGCAGTTCTTC. The rearrangement joins TRBV5-1 to TRBJ2-1; the D gene is possibly TRBD2 (7 bases). Deletions cut 1 base from V and 0 bases from J, with 17 bases between. Germline CDR1 and CDR2: SGHRS and YFSETQ. This CDR3 is built from 18 residues. Full variable domain (rest looked up from reference TRBV5-1 and TRBJ2-1): KAGVTQTPRYLIKTRGQQVTLSCSPISGHRSVSWYQQTPGQGLQFLFEYFSETQRNKGNFPGRFSGRQFSNSRSEMNVSTLELGDSALYLCASSLWSAGASSYNEQFFGPGTRLTVL.